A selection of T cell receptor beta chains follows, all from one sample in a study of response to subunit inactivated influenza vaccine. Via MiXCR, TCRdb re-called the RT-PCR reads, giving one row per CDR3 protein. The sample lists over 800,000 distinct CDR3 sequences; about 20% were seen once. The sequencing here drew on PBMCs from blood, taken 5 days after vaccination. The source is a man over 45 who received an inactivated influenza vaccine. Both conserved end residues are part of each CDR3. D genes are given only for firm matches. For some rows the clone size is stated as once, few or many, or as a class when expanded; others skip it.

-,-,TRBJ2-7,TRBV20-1,CSARAILGYEQYF,TGCAGTGCTAGAGCAATTTTAGGTTACGAGCAGTACTTC
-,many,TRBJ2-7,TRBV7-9,CASNTPTGDYEQYF,TGTGCCAGCAACACACCGACAGGTGATTACGAGCAGTACTTC
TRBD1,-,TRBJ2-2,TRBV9,CASSTDRIYTGELFF,TGTGCCAGCAGCACGGACAGGATTTACACCGGGGAGCTGTTTTTT
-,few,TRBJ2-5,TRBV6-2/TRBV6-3,CASSYYGSVVAGRKETQYF,TGTGCCAGCAGTTACTATGGAAGCGTGGTGGCAGGGCGGAAAGAGACCCAGTACTTC
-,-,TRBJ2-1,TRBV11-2,CASSLGPTGAHEQFF,TGTGCCAGCAGCTTAGGCCCCACCGGGGCCCATGAGCAGTTCTTC
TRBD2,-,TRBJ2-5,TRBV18,CASSPSRRLAGVGETQYF,TGTGCCAGCTCACCAAGCCGGAGATTAGCGGGAGTTGGTGAGACCCAGTACTTC
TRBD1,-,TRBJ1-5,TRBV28,CASSRTGSLNQPQHF,TGTGCCAGCAGTCGGACAGGCTCTCTCAATCAGCCCCAGCATTTT
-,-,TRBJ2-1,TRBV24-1,CATSGGQGIRNEQFF,TGTGCCACCAGTGGAGGGCAGGGGATCCGCAATGAGCAGTTCTTC
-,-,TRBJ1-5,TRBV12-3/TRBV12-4,CASSLGGYNQPQHF,TGTGCCAGCAGTTTAGGAGGGTACAATCAGCCCCAGCATTTT
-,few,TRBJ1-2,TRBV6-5,CASSYPREGTNYGYTF,TGTGCCAGCAGTTACCCTAGGGAGGGAACTAACTATGGCTACACCTTC
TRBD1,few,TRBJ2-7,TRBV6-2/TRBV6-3,CASSYRDRGLRPPTYEQYF,TGTGCCAGCAGTTACAGGGACAGGGGGCTACGACCTCCCACCTACGAGCAGTACTTC
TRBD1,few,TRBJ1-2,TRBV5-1,CASSLSGRDRDRGEGYTF,TGCGCCAGCAGCTTAAGCGGCCGGGACAGGGATAGAGGCGAAGGCTACACCTTC
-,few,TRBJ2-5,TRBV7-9,CASSLVAYIQETQYF,TGTGCCAGCAGCTTAGTTGCGTATATACAAGAGACCCAGTACTTC
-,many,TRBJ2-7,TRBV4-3,CASSQDFQGGSYEQYF,TGCGCCAGCAGCCAAGATTTCCAGGGTGGCTCCTACGAGCAGTACTTC
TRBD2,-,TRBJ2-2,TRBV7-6,CASSRTSGGGTGELFF,TGTGCCAGCAGCCGTACTAGCGGGGGGGGCACCGGGGAGCTGTTTTTT
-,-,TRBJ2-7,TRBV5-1,CASKDGAYEQYF,TGCGCCAGCAAGGACGGGGCCTACGAGCAGTACTTC
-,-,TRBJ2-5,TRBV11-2,CASSSGTAEGTQYF,TGTGCCAGCAGCTCCGGGACGGCGGAGGGGACCCAGTACTTC
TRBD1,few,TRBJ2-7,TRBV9,CASSATGGVDEQYF,TGTGCCAGCAGCGCAACAGGGGGCGTCGACGAGCAGTACTTC
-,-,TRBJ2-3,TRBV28,CASSLSGTAADTQYF,TGTGCCAGCAGTTTATCCGGGACGGCCGCAGATACGCAGTATTTT
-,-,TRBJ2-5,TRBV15,CATSRFQETQYF,TGTGCCACCAGCAGGTTCCAAGAGACCCAGTACTTC
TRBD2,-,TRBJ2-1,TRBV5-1,CASSFRRPGGPYNEQFF,TGCGCCAGCAGCTTTCGTCGGCCGGGGGGACCCTACAATGAGCAGTTCTTC
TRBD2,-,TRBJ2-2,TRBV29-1,CSTGTSGSHIGELFF,TGCAGCACCGGGACTAGCGGATCCCATATCGGGGAGCTGTTTTTT
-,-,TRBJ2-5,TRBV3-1,CASSQAGSSETQYF,TGTGCCAGCAGCCAAGCCGGCTCGTCGGAGACCCAGTACTTC
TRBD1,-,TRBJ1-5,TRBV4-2,CASSQDQGVLTPQHF,TGTGCCAGCAGCCAAGATCAGGGGGTCTTGACCCCCCAGCATTTT
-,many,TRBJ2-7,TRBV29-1,CSVEKAAASSYEQYF,TGCAGCGTTGAAAAGGCAGCAGCAAGCTCCTACGAGCAGTACTTC
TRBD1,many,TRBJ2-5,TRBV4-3,CASSQERTGVETQYF,TGCGCCAGCAGCCAAGAAAGGACAGGGGTAGAGACCCAGTACTTC
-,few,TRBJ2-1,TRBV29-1,CSVLQRTIGDEQFF,TGCAGCGTCCTACAAAGGACAATAGGCGATGAGCAGTTCTTC